This TCR beta chain was identified in a study of cytomegalovirus exposure and HLA in healthy donors (dated by TCRdb to the late 2010s). For context, the study as a whole: The roughly 670 repertoires of the first cohort and the approximately 130 validation repertoires were produced on the same platform, according to a later analysis. To predict cytomegalovirus infection status, the study brought together high-throughput TCR immunosequencing, statistical association of individual TCRs with disease status, and machine learning. Along with the approximately 600-subject first cohort, a separate validation cohort of some 130 different subjects was used. The study aimed to test whether signatures of past pathogen exposure could be identified by cataloging public T cell receptors.

The donors were included in the validation cohort of over a hundred subjects, a group kept apart from the roughly 730-subject first cohort. Overall results and qualifications from the work: The study gave a list of roughly 150 TCR beta chains associated with cytomegalovirus. Cytomegalovirus status was reported to be diagnosed by the classifier with high specificity and sensitivity in both the original and validation cohorts. The validation cohort had no HLA typing available for a later analysis, so co-occurrence within that cohort was assessed over all 120 or so repertoires. In a later analysis, TCRs clustered in the first cohort were found to also tend to co-occur in the roughly 130 validation repertoires, with about 94% of cluster scores above 0. A few of the identified cytomegalovirus-associated TCR beta chains were confirmed in vitro to be specific for cytomegalovirus antigens. It was suggested by the authors that the approach could potentially be generalized to other disease states and immunological phenotypes. Most TCR sequences were observed very rarely across donors, whereas some public TCRs were present in many individuals.

Compared with germline, V lacks 7 bases and J lacks 6 bases; bases without a gene match: 21. CDR1 and CDR2 are drawn from the germline V gene: SGDLS, YYNGEE. The CDR3 runs 18 amino acids, cysteine and phenylalanine included. The sequence is cut down to CDR3 DNA, 54 bases in frame from base 1. Library method: the immunoSEQ multiplex PCR assay. The authors' analysis ran thus. A statistical classification framework was built for diagnosing cytomegalovirus status from the catalog of TCR beta chain sequences. As stored in TCRdb, this immuneACCESS dataset retains in-frame rearrangements with V and J assigned. A fraction of the clones does not appear; measured against another copy, unresolved V genes explain less than half of the discrepancy, and the remainder lacks a known reason. The V and J calls and the clone size are those of that table, but D and trimming were determined from the DNA. This sample has a few hundred thousand clones in its table, and roughly 89% of those were observed once. Roughly 0.8% of the sample belongs to the ten largest clones.

With regard to this clone: Its recognized antigen is unknown. The record has no base qualities; no much larger clone is one base away.

Sequencing used PBMCs. The origin of this receptor is a young woman in good health and CMV-seronegative. The rearranged segments are TRBV9 and TRBJ2-1; the central 8 bases match TRBD2. The sequenced DNA is TGTGCCAGCTCCGGGGGGGACCTATCCTCGCGGAGGGGCAATGAGCAGTTCTTC. It encodes CASSGGDLSSRRGNEQFF.